The present entry profiles one T cell receptor (beta chain) with its context. Its antigen is undetermined. This sample is part of a study of shared clonotypes between healthy human individuals. Study context: Three plates each covered CD4 naive and memory; CD8 naive two, CD8 memory one.

Whole-study results and caveats: Sequencing depth was expected to influence donor clonotype sharing. Rarefaction curves obtained for sorted subsets showed sequencing incomplete despite large depth.

Assay used: immunoSEQ multiplex PCR; TCRdb lists only in-frame clones, some missing. The sample lists hundreds of thousands of clones, 95% to 98% occurring once. CD45RO-negative CD8 cells positively selected for CCR7 made up the naive population, which excluded terminally differentiated effector memory CD45RA+ cells. This sequence was found in a man in his thirties or forties in good health. The sample consisted of naive CD8+ T cells sorted from blood.

CDR3 region: CSVRTDHGYTF. CDR3 DNA sequence: TGCAGCGTACGGACGGACCATGGCTACACCTTC. This sequence joins TRBV29-1 and TRBJ1-2; D gene uncertain. CDR1 and CDR2 (germline): SQVTM, ANQGSEA. V dropped 6 bases and J dropped 6 bases, with 11 bases sitting between them. There are 11 residues in the CDR3.